This T cell receptor beta chain originates from a study of Ad26.COV2.S vaccination and SARS-CoV-2 variants. Data came from immunoSEQ multiplex PCR; TCRdb stores just in-frame clones and leaves some out. The data contain roughly 410,000 clones, 83% of them seen just once; the ten biggest clones take up 7.4%. This CDR3 comprises 14 residues. Germline lookup yields CDR1 DFQATT and CDR2 SNEGSKA (reference sequence). With 3 bases clipped from V and 0 bases from J, the junction kept 2 bases outside the gene matches. In its sample, this clone was seen once. Its antigen is as yet unknown. Overall study results and limits: Analyses that measured TCR breadth and depth may have underestimated total T cell responses.

As to treatment: over 15 received Ad26.COV2.S at low or high dose, single or two shots; about 5 received placebo; per-sample allocation not given. It was on day 63 after the first vaccine or placebo injection that samples were taken. What was given as vaccine was an Ad26 vector encoding Wuhan-strain SARS-CoV-2 spike. The sequence was obtained from a person between 18 and 65 years old who received the Ad26.COV2.S COVID-19 vaccine or a placebo. Sequenced here: peripheral blood, sampled in a trial of Ad26.COV2.S vaccine versus placebo. The genes are TRBV20-1 and TRBJ2-3; the match to TRBD2 covers 8 bases. CDR3 sequence reads: CSASKRGSTDTQYF. The CDR3 nucleotides are TGCAGTGCTAGTAAGCGGGGGAGCACAGATACGCAGTATTTT.